The clone carrying this TCR beta chain was seen a single time. The antigen is not known. This sample was included in a study of long-term antiretroviral therapy in people with HIV. Trimming left V 5 bases short and J 2 bases short, with 10 bases between. The germline CDR1 and CDR2 sequences are MNHEY and SMNVEV (reference sequence). The CDR3 loop spans 14 amino acids. Study findings and constraints: An increase in diversity followed ART, yet levels stayed below transplant donor controls. No data were available on ART adherence, viral resistance or therapy changes.

Survey-level immunoSEQ v3.0 assays were run. Generated by immunoSEQ multiplex PCR, the TCRdb table keeps only in-frame clones and is missing some. The repertoire holds tens of thousands of clones, roughly 85% seen once, with about 4.4% in the top ten. The sequence was obtained from a man between 18 and 29 years old with HIV. Sequenced material: unsorted PBMCs, taken approximately 3.3 years after starting antiretroviral therapy. The chain combines TRBV27 with TRBJ1-5, with D maybe TRBD1 (5 bases). DNA of the CDR3: TGTGCCAGCAGTCTCGTAGGGGGCAATCAGCCCCAGCATTTT. The encoded protein is CASSLVGGNQPQHF.